Listed below are T cell receptor beta chains from one sample, sequenced in a study of graft-versus-host responses after intestinal transplantation. The repertoire was sequenced with immunoSEQ multiplex PCR; TCRdb's copy has only in-frame clones and lacks some. Of 12,000 or so clones listed, over 65% are singletons. Sequenced here: ileum tissue, sampled about 150 days after intestinal transplantation. These receptors came from a human patient who received an intestinal transplant, so some T cells may come from the graft donor. Each CDR3 is given with its conserved first and last residue. A D gene is named only where the DNA matches it firmly. A row's size may be missing; if present it is once, few, many or a size class.

cdr3_aa	cdr3_nt	j_call	d_call	clone_size	v_call
CASGGQYNSPLHF	TGTGCTAGTGGCGGACAGTATAATTCACCCCTCCACTTT	TRBJ1-6	NA	NA	TRBV12-5
CASSPGSSTDTQYF	TGTGCCAGCAGTCCGGGATCAAGCACAGATACGCAGTATTTT	TRBJ2-3	NA	few	TRBV6-6
CASSLELAGAGADTQYF	TGCGCCAGCAGCTTGGAGCTAGCGGGGGCCGGAGCAGATACGCAGTATTTT	TRBJ2-3	TRBD2	NA	TRBV5-1
CASSQDPVQGIPHEQYF	TGCGCCAGCAGCCAAGATCCTGTGCAGGGCATCCCCCACGAGCAGTACTTC	TRBJ2-7	NA	NA	TRBV4-3
CASSITGGTETQYF	TGTGCCAGTAGTATTACCGGGGGGACAGAGACCCAGTACTTC	TRBJ2-5	TRBD2	NA	TRBV19
CASSLSIKTGFTDTQYF	TGTGCCAGCAGCTTGAGCATCAAAACAGGCTTCACAGATACGCAGTATTTT	TRBJ2-3	NA	NA	TRBV5-7
CASSLHTDTQYF	TGTGCCAGCAGCTTACACACAGATACGCAGTATTTT	TRBJ2-3	NA	NA	TRBV11-2
CASSRAGVDEQYF	TGTGCCAGCAGCCGGGCGGGAGTCGACGAGCAGTACTTC	TRBJ2-7	TRBD2	once	TRBV7-9
CASSQDYRANYEQYF	TGTGCCAGCAGCCAAGATTACAGGGCGAACTACGAGCAGTACTTC	TRBJ2-7	NA	NA	TRBV4-2
CASSLGGDYNQPQHF	TGTGCCAGCAGCCTGGGTGGGGACTACAATCAGCCCCAGCATTTT	TRBJ1-5	NA	few	TRBV5-6
CASSDSGGWNSPLHF	TGTGCCAGCAGCGACTCGGGAGGGTGGAATTCACCCCTCCACTTT	TRBJ1-6	NA	medium-sized	TRBV6-4
CASSQEASGGETQYF	TGTGCCAGCAGCCAAGAGGCTAGCGGAGGGGAGACCCAGTACTTC	TRBJ2-5	TRBD2	few	TRBV4-2
CASSVASGGYEQYF	TGTGCCAGCAGCGTAGCTAGCGGGGGATACGAGCAGTACTTC	TRBJ2-7	TRBD2	large	TRBV9
CASSHSYYGYTF	TGCGCCAGCAGCCATTCATACTATGGCTACACCTTC	TRBJ1-2	NA	once	TRBV4-1
CASGLGRDINTEAFF	TGTGCTAGTGGTTTGGGACGGGACATTAACACTGAAGCTTTCTTT	TRBJ1-1	NA	NA	TRBV12-5
CASSGQGGETQYF	TGTGCCAGCAGTGGACAGGGAGGAGAGACCCAGTACTTC	TRBJ2-5	TRBD1	few	TRBV7-9
CASSDSGGNTGELFF	TGTGCCAGCAGTGACAGCGGGGGGAACACCGGGGAGCTGTTTTTT	TRBJ2-2	TRBD2	NA	TRBV6-4
CASSVGGGGTDTQYF	TGTGCCAGCAGCGTAGGGGGCGGGGGCACAGATACGCAGTATTTT	TRBJ2-3	NA	few	TRBV9
CASSQDTTLAGGRTGNEQFF	TGCGCCAGCAGCCAAGATACGACACTAGCGGGGGGGCGGACCGGCAATGAGCAGTTCTTC	TRBJ2-1	TRBD2	NA	TRBV4-1
CASSPDQVANYGYTF	TGTGCCAGCAGCCCCGACCAGGTAGCTAACTATGGCTACACCTTC	TRBJ1-2	NA	NA	TRBV5-6
CASSPTNTGKGEQYF	TGTGCCAGCAGCCCCACCAATACGGGGAAGGGCGAGCAGTACTTC	TRBJ2-7	NA	once	TRBV5-4
CASSLYWGGAHGKSSYEQYF	TGTGCCAGCAGTTTATATTGGGGGGGGGCACATGGTAAGTCCTCCTACGAGCAGTACTTC	TRBJ2-7	NA	NA	TRBV28
CAISESPGHHLSYEQYF	TGTGCCATCAGTGAGTCACCGGGACACCATCTCTCCTACGAGCAGTACTTC	TRBJ2-7	NA	NA	TRBV10-3